This T cell receptor beta chain was sequenced during a study of CD8 T cells in Susac syndrome. Study at large: Within the group of sequenced Susac syndrome patients, six had active disease and eight were in remission. The Susac syndrome patients were therapy-naive, on corticosteroids, or on intravenous immunoglobulin alone at blood draw.

Note on this clonotype: Its specificity is not known.

Study-level points and caveats: The study conceded that its TCR sequencing and HLA analysis involved relatively few individuals.

Reverse transcription of about 0.45 to 1 ug RNA was carried out with random hexamers. Multiplex PCR with immunoSEQ amplified the TCR beta CDR3 across 54 Vbeta and 13 Jbeta. Using its own MiXCR run on the immunoSEQ multiplex PCR reads, TCRdb lists one record per CDR3 protein. The repertoire includes under 200,000 distinct CDR3 sequences, approximately 94% of them detected once, and roughly 0.12% sits in the top ten. The CDR3 is 12 amino acids. Trimming stripped 5 bases from V and 8 bases from J, with 15 bases between. CDR1 and CDR2 from the germline V gene are DFQATT and SNEGSKA (reference sequence). The sequence came from a human donor with Susac syndrome. Sequenced material: CD4+ T cells from PBMCs. The V call is TRBV20-1, the J call TRBJ1-1; weak D call: TRBD1 (6 bases). The CDR3 coding sequence is TGCAGTGCTGGGGGCAGGGTTTGGGAAGCTTTCTTT. Its translation is CSAGGRVWEAFF.